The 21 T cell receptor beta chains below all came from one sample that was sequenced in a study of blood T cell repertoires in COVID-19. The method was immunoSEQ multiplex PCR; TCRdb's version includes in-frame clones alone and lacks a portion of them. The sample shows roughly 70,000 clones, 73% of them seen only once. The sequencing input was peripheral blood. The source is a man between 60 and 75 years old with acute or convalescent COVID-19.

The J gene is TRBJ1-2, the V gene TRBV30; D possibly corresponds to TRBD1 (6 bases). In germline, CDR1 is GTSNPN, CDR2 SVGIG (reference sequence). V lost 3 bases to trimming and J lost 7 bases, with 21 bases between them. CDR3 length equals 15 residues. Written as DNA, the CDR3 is TGTGCCTGGAGGGGCCAGGGTAGGGGGGAGGGTGGCTACACCTTC. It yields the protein CAWRGQGRGEGGYTF.

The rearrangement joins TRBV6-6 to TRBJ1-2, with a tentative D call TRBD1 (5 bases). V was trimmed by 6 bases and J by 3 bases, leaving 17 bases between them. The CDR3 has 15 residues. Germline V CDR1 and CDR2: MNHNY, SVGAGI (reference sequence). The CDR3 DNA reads TGTGCCAGCAGGGAAGACTCCGGGGGTTACTATGGCTACACCTTC. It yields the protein CASREDSGGYYGYTF.

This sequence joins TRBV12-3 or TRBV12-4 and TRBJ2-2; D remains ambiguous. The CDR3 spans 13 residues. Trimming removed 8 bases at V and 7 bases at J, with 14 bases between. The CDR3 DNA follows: TGTGCCAGCTTAAGCCTCGTCGGCGGGGAGCTGTTTTTT. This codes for CASLSLVGGELFF.

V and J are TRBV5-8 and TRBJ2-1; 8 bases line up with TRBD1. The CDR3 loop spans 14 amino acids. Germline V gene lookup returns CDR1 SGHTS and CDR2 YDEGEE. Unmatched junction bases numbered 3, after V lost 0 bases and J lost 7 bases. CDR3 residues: CASSLGTGWNEQFF. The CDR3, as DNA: TGTGCCAGCAGCTTGGGGACAGGGTGGAATGAGCAGTTCTTC.

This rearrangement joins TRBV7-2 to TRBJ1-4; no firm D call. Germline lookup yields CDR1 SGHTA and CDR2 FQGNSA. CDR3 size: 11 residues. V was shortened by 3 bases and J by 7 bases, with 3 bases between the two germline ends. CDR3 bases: TGTGCCAGCAGCTTTCGTGAAAAACTGTTTTTT. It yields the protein CASSFREKLFF.

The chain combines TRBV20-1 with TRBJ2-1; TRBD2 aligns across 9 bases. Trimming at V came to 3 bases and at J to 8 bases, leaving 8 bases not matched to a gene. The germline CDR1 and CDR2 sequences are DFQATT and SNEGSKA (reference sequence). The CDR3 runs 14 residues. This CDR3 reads CSASGVSGSHEQFF. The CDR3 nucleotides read TGCAGTGCTAGTGGGGTTAGCGGGAGTCATGAGCAGTTCTTC.

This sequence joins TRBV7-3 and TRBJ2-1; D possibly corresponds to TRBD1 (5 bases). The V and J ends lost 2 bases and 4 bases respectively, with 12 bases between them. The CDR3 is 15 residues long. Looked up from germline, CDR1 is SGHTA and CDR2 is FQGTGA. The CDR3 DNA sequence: TGTGCCAGCAGCTTAGGGGCTGTCACTTACAATGAGCAGTTCTTC. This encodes CASSLGAVTYNEQFF.

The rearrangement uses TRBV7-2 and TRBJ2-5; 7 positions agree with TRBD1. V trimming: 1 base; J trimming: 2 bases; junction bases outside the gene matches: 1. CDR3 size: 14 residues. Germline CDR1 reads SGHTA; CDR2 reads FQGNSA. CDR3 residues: CASSLGGQQETQYF. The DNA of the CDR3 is TGTGCCAGCAGCTTAGGGGGACAGCAAGAGACCCAGTACTTC.

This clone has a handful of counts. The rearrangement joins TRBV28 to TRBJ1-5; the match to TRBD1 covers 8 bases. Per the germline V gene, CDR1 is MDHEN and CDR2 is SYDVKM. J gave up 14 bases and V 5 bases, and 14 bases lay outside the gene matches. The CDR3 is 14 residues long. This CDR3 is CASSPIMPPGQEHF. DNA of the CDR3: TGTGCCAGCAGTCCAATTATGCCACCGGGACAGGAGCATTTT.

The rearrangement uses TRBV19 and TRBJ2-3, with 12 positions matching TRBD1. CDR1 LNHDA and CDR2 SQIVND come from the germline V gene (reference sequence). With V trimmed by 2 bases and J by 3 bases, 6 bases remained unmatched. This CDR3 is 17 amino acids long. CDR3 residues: CASSIRGQGALTDTQYF. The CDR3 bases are TGTGCCAGTAGTATAAGGGGACAGGGGGCGTTGACAGATACGCAGTATTTT.

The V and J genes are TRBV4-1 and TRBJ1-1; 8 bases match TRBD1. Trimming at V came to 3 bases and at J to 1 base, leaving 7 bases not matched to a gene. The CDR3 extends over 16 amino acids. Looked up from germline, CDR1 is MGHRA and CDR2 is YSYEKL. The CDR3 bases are TGCGCCAGCAGCCAGCAGACAGGGGCTGAGAACACTGAAGCTTTCTTT. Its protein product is CASSQQTGAENTEAFF.

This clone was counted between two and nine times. As DNA, the CDR3 is TGCGCCAGCAGCCGCGAGGGGCGGGGGCAAGAGCAGTACGTC. This sequence encodes CASSREGRGQEQYV. The rearrangement uses TRBV5-1 and TRBJ2-7; maybe TRBD2 (7 bases). V gave up 4 bases and J gave up 7 bases, with 18 bases separating them. Per germline, CDR1 SGHRS and CDR2 YFSETQ. The CDR3 covers 14 residues.

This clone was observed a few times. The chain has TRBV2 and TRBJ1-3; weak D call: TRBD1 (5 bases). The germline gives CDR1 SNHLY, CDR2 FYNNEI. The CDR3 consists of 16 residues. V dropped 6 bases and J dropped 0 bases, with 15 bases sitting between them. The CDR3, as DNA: TGTGCCAGCAGCATGCACAGGCCTAGCTCTGGAAACACCATATATTTT. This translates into CASSMHRPSSGNTIYF.

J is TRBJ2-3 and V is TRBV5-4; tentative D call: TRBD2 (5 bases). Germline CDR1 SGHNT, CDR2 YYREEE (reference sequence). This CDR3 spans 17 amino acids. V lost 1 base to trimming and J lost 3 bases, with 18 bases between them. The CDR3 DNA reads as TGTGCCAGCAGCTTGACTGTGACTACTCCAAGGACAGATACGCAGTATTTT. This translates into CASSLTVTTPRTDTQYF.

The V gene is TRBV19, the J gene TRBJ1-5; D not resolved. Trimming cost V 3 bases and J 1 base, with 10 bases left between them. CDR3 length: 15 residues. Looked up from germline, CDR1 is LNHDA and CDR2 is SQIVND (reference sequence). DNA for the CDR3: TGTGCCAGTAGTATTTCCCAGAGGAGCAATCAGCCCCAGCATTTT. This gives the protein CASSISQRSNQPQHF.

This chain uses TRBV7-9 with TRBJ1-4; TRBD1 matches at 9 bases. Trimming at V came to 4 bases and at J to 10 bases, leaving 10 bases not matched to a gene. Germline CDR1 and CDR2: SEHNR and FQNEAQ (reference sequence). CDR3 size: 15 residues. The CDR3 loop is CASSSNNRGRGKLFF. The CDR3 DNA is TGTGCCAGCAGCTCAAATAACAGGGGGCGCGGAAAACTGTTTTTT.

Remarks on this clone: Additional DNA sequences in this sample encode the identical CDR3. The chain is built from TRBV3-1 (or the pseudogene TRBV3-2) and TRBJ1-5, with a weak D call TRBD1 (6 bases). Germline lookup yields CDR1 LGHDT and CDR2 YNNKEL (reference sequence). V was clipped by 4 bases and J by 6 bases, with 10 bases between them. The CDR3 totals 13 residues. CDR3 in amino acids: CASSLDRGQPQHF. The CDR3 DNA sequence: TGTGCCAGCAGCCTGGACAGAGGTCAGCCCCAGCATTTT.

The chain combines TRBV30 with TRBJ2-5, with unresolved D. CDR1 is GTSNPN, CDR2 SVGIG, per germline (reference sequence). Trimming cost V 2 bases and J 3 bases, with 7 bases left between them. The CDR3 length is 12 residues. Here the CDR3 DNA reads TGTGCCTGGAGTTCCACGGAAGAGACCCAGTACTTC. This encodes CAWSSTEETQYF.

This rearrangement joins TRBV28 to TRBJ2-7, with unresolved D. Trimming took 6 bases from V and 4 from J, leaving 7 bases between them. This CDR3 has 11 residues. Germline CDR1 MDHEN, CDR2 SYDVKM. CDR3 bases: TGTGCCAGCAGCCAGACATACGAGCAGTACTTC. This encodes CASSQTYEQYF.

The CDR3 protein is CASQYGVGERDTGELFF. The CDR3, as DNA: TGCGCCAGCCAATATGGAGTGGGAGAGCGGGACACCGGGGAGCTGTTTTTT. The chain combines TRBV5-1 with TRBJ2-2; perhaps TRBD2 as D (6 bases). The V end was cut by 7 bases, the J end by 3 bases, with 22 bases between. The length of the CDR3 is 17 residues. Looked up from germline, CDR1 is SGHRS and CDR2 is YFSETQ. Variable domain in full (rest from reference TRBV5-1 and TRBJ2-2): KAGVTQTPRYLIKTRGQQVTLSCSPISGHRSVSWYQQTPGQGLQFLFEYFSETQRNKGNFPGRFSGRQFSNSRSEMNVSTLELGDSALYLCASQYGVGERDTGELFFGEGSRLTVL.

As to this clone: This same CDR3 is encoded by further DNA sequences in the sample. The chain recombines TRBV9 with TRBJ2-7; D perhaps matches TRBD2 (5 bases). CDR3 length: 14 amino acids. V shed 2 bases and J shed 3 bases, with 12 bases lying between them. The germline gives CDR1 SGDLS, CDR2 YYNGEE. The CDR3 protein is CASSVEGGNYEQYF. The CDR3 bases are TGTGCCAGCAGCGTTGAAGGAGGCAACTACGAGCAGTACTTC.